Each of the 24 T cell receptor beta chains below was sequenced from the same sample in a study of blood T cell repertoires in COVID-19. Clones were sequenced by immunoSEQ multiplex PCR, and TCRdb holds only the in-frame ones, with some missing. This table holds about 190,000 clones, about four fifths found once. Sequenced sample: peripheral blood. These receptors came from a middle-aged woman with acute or convalescent COVID-19.

V is TRBV5-8 and J is TRBJ1-3, with 7 bases matching TRBD1. Trimming at V came to 9 bases and at J to 2 bases, leaving 17 bases not matched to a gene. Germline CDR1 SGHTS, CDR2 YDEGEE. The length of the CDR3 is 17 residues. The CDR3 coding sequence is TGTGCCACCTCGAACTGGGGATCGACAGGGACTGGAAACACCATATATTTT. This encodes CATSNWGSTGTGNTIYF.

This CDR3 reads CAISPDGAEETQYF. The CDR3 DNA reads as TGTGCCATCAGCCCAGATGGGGCTGAAGAGACCCAGTACTTC. The chain employs TRBV10-3 and TRBJ2-5; tentative D call: TRBD1 (5 bases). The germline V gene has CDR1 ENHRY and CDR2 SYGVKD. V dropped 6 bases and J dropped 3 bases, with 14 bases sitting between them. The CDR3 is made up of 14 amino acids.

The table lists this clone with a count of one. The junction differs from germline at one of its ends, possibly a read error. This sequence joins TRBV6-6 and TRBJ1-4; 7 positions agree with TRBD1. Germline CDR1 MNHNY, CDR2 SVGAGI (reference sequence). The CDR3 sequence is 13 residues long. The CDR3 coding sequence is TGTGCCAGCAGTTACGTTACGGGAACAGGGGATTATTTT. Residues: CASSYVTGTGDYF.

The gene calls are TRBV5-1 and TRBJ1-5; D remains ambiguous. Trimming shortened V by 0 bases and J by 6 bases, and 10 bases separated the two germline ends. The CDR3 loop spans 14 amino acids. In germline, CDR1 is SGHRS, CDR2 YFSETQ. CDR3 coding DNA: TGCGCCAGCAGCTTGGCCGGGGTTGGTCAGCCCCAGCATTTT. Protein product: CASSLAGVGQPQHF.

The rearrangement links TRBV7-3 to TRBJ2-5; maybe TRBD1 (6 bases). This CDR3 has 13 residues. Germline loops: CDR1 SGHTA, CDR2 FQGTGA. V shed 3 bases and J shed 4 bases, with 9 bases lying between them. Here the CDR3 reads CASSFAGAETQYF. The DNA for the CDR3 is TGTGCCAGCAGCTTTGCAGGGGCAGAGACCCAGTACTTC. Full variable domain (missing parts from reference TRBV7-3 and TRBJ2-5): GAGVSQTPSNKVTEKGKYVELRCDPISGHTALYWYRQSLGQGPEFLIYFQGTGAADDSGLPNDRFFAVRPEGSVSTLKIQRTERGDSAVYLCASSFAGAETQYFGPGTRLLVL.

The table lists this clone with a count of one. This chain joins TRBV19 and TRBJ1-2, with D perhaps matching TRBD1 (5 bases). The length of the CDR3 is 12 residues. V gave up 3 bases and J gave up 7 bases, with 9 bases separating them. Germline CDR1 reads LNHDA; CDR2 reads SQIVND (reference sequence). This CDR3 is CASSMSGGGYTF. The CDR3 DNA is TGTGCCAGTAGTATGTCCGGGGGTGGCTACACCTTC.

This chain joins TRBV3-1 (or the pseudogene TRBV3-2) and TRBJ2-7, with 9 bases fitting TRBD2. Losses at the gene ends were 5 bases for V and 1 base for J; bases not matched to a gene: 6. The CDR3 extends over 15 amino acids. The germline CDR1 and CDR2 sequences are LGHDT and YNNKEL (reference sequence). CDR3 nucleotides: TGTGCCAGCAGCGCCAGACTAGCGGCGTCCTACGAGCAGTACTTC. This gives the protein CASSARLAASYEQYF.

The chain is built from TRBV5-1 and TRBJ2-3; TRBD1 is a possible D gene (6 bases). CDR1 is SGHRS, CDR2 YFSETQ, per germline. CDR3 length: 14 amino acids. V was trimmed by 5 bases and J by 2 bases, leaving 12 bases between them. CDR3 amino acids: CASRKDSNTDTQYF. The CDR3 DNA sequence: TGCGCCAGCAGAAAGGACAGTAACACAGATACGCAGTATTTT.

The CDR3 is CASSVTGGNTIYF. DNA of the CDR3: TGTGCCAGCAGCGTGACAGGAGGAAACACCATATATTTT. V gene TRBV12-3 or TRBV12-4 combines with J gene TRBJ1-3, with D tentatively TRBD1 (6 bases). The ends were cut back, 6 bases at V and 4 bases at J, with 10 bases in the middle. The length of the CDR3 is 13 residues.

The V call is TRBV6-5, the J call TRBJ1-5; D possibly corresponds to TRBD1 (5 bases). The CDR3 is 15 amino acids. Trimming left V 7 bases short and J 4 bases short, with 17 bases between. Germline values: CDR1 MNHEY, CDR2 SVGAGI. This CDR3 is CASTPIGGGNQPQHF. CDR3 in DNA: TGTGCCAGCACACCTATTGGGGGGGGGAATCAGCCCCAGCATTTT.

In its sample, this clone was seen once. CDR3: CASSPPMEQEQFF. The CDR3 DNA reads TGTGCCAGCTCACCACCAATGGAGCAGGAGCAGTTCTTC. V is TRBV18 and J is TRBJ2-1; D uncertain. The V gene's germline CDR1 is KGHSH and CDR2 LQKENI. The V gene lost 0 bases and the J gene lost 10 bases, with 10 bases spanning the gap. The CDR3 is 13 amino acids.

The V call is TRBV3-1 (or the pseudogene TRBV3-2), the J call TRBJ1-3; no clear D gene. Between the trimmed V and J ends, which lost 4 bases and 0 bases, there was a span of 4 bases. Per the germline V gene, CDR1 is LGHDT and CDR2 is YNNKEL (reference sequence). The CDR3 totals 13 residues. The CDR3 coding sequence is TGTGCCAGCAGCCCAGTCTCTGGAAACACCATATATTTT. Protein: CASSPVSGNTIYF.

CDR3 DNA: TGTGCCACCAGTGATTTTGGTGCGGAGGGTGAGGAGACCCAGTACTTC. Translating gives CATSDFGAEGEETQYF. This rearrangement joins TRBV24-1 to TRBJ2-5, with D perhaps TRBD2 (6 bases). The CDR3 covers 16 residues. Germline V gene data show CDR1 as KGHDR and CDR2 as SFDVKD. V was trimmed by 1 base and J by 5 bases, leaving 16 bases between them.

V and J are TRBV18 and TRBJ1-1; D gene uncertain. Trimming pared 3 bases from V and 7 bases from J, leaving 9 bases between. Per germline, CDR1 KGHSH and CDR2 LQKENI. This CDR3 is built from 12 residues. CDR3 sequence: CASSPLRSEAFF. CDR3 nucleotides: TGTGCCAGCTCACCCCTCAGAAGTGAAGCTTTCTTT. Drawing the rest from reference TRBV18 and TRBJ1-1, the complete variable domain is NAGVMQNPRHLVRRRGQEARLRCSPMKGHSHVYWYRQLPEEGLKFMVYLQKENIIDESGMPKERFSAEFPKEGPSILRIQQVVRGDSAAYFCASSPLRSEAFFGQGTRLTVV.

This chain joins TRBV5-1 and TRBJ2-7; TRBD1 matches at 9 bases. Trimming at V came to 4 bases and at J to 2 bases, leaving 4 bases not matched to a gene. Germline CDR1 is SGHRS and CDR2 is YFSETQ. This CDR3 has 14 residues. The DNA for the CDR3 is TGCGCCAGCAGCCTGGACAGGGGAGCCTACGAGCAGTACTTC. Protein: CASSLDRGAYEQYF.

V is TRBV30 and J is TRBJ2-5; TRBD2 agrees at 8 bases. The CDR3 spans 14 residues. V trimming: 4 bases; J trimming: 1 base; junction bases outside the gene matches: 5. CDR1 GTSNPN and CDR2 SVGIG come from the germline V gene (reference sequence). In DNA form, the CDR3 reads TGTGCCTGGAATACCCGGGGGGGCCAAGAGACCCAGTACTTC. This translates into CAWNTRGGQETQYF.

The count of this clone is one. The V gene is TRBV5-5, the J gene TRBJ2-2, with 7 bases that match TRBD1. The V gene end was trimmed by 1 base and the J gene end by 2 bases; junction bases not matched to a gene: 5. Germline values: CDR1 SGHKS, CDR2 YYEKEE (reference sequence). CDR3 length: 16 amino acids. Here the CDR3 reads CASSLRAGGNTGELFF. CDR3 DNA sequence: TGTGCCAGCAGCTTGAGGGCAGGGGGAAACACCGGGGAGCTGTTTTTT.

This chain uses TRBV28 with TRBJ1-1; D is ambiguous. V was cut by 5 bases and J by 8 bases, with 18 bases left in between. Germline CDR1 reads MDHEN; CDR2 reads SYDVKM. This CDR3 comprises 14 residues. CDR3 residues: CASSQPGRDLEAFF. In DNA form, the CDR3 reads TGTGCCAGCAGTCAACCCGGACGGGATCTGGAAGCTTTCTTT.

The V and J genes are TRBV28 and TRBJ1-5; 8 bases map to TRBD1. V was clipped by 3 bases and J by 6 bases; unmatched bases: 13. The CDR3 has 17 amino acids. Germline values: CDR1 MDHEN, CDR2 SYDVKM. CDR3 protein: CASSFIRQGAVAQPQHF. CDR3 nucleotides: TGTGCCAGCAGTTTTATTCGGCAGGGGGCGGTCGCTCAGCCCCAGCATTTT.

V is TRBV5-1 and J is TRBJ2-7; a weak D match, TRBD1 (6 bases). CDR3 length: 14 amino acids. The germline V gene encodes CDR1 SGHRS and CDR2 YFSETQ. V gave up 2 bases and J gave up 10 bases, with 19 bases separating them. CDR3 sequence (DNA): TGCGCCAGCAGCTTCCAGGCAGGGGAAAGTGACCAGTACTTC. Translation gives CASSFQAGESDQYF.

Concerning this clone: One junction end does not reproduce the germline sequence, and a read error may be involved. This chain connects TRBV11-2 to TRBJ2-1; D gene unclear. CDR3 length: 12 amino acids. The germline CDR1 and CDR2 sequences are SGHAT and FQNNGV. CDR3 residues: CASSLPYNEQFF. The CDR3 bases are TGTGCCAGCAGCTTACCCTATAATGAGCAGTTCTTC.

The chain uses TRBV2 and TRBJ1-2; D remains unclear. The CDR3 sequence is 11 residues long. Deletions cut 8 bases from V and 2 bases from J, with 6 bases between. The V gene's germline CDR1 is SNHLY and CDR2 FYNNEI. The CDR3 DNA sequence: TGTGCCAGCGGAGGGAACTATGGCTACACCTTC. Protein product: CASGGNYGYTF.

This clone was detected once. V usage is TRBV24-1 and J usage is TRBJ2-6, with D hard to call. Trimming took 5 bases from V and 0 from J, leaving 7 bases between them. The CDR3 runs to 15 residues. Germline V gene lookup returns CDR1 KGHDR and CDR2 SFDVKD. CDR3 DNA sequence: TGTGCCACCAGTGGGAGCCTCTCTGGGGCCAACGTCCTGACTTTC. It codes for CATSGSLSGANVLTF.

CDR3 nucleotide sequence: TGTGCCAGCAGTGGGGGGACAGGTAACATCTATGGCTACACCTTC. Amino acid sequence: CASSGGTGNIYGYTF. The rearrangement uses TRBV27 and TRBJ1-2; 8 bases match TRBD1. CDR1 is MNHEY and CDR2 is SMNVEV in the germline V gene (reference sequence). The CDR3 runs to 15 residues. J gave up 4 bases and V 5 bases, and 9 bases lay outside the gene matches.